The sequence of this T cell receptor (beta chain) was determined in a study of blood T cell repertoires in COVID-19. Study-wide background: Sources were T cells, B-cell-depleted T cells, or PBMCs; the material itself was cDNA or gDNA.

Methods used by the authors: Amplification with reference gene primers provided the estimates of nucleated cell counts. Sequencing used immunoSEQ multiplex PCR; TCRdb keeps in-frame clones, though not all of them. V, J and clone size reflect that table, while D and trimming were determined from the DNA. The sample contains around 28,000 clones, about 88% of which appear only once. Germline CDR1 is LGHDT and CDR2 is YNNKEL (reference sequence). CDR3 length: 15 amino acids. The ends lost 2 bases at V and 5 bases at J; junction bases unmatched: 6. This TCR came from a human donor with acute or convalescent COVID-19. The donor label of this sample is uncertain. The sequenced sample consisted of peripheral blood. The V call is TRBV3-1 (or the pseudogene TRBV3-2), the J call TRBJ1-2, with 9 positions matching TRBD1. This CDR3 reads CASSQRPGTGYGYTF. For the CDR3, the DNA is TGTGCCAGCAGCCAAAGACCAGGGACAGGGTATGGCTACACCTTC.